The sequence of this T cell receptor beta chain was determined in a study of Ad26.COV2.S vaccination and SARS-CoV-2 variants. About the study: A participant enrolled in the COV1001 Ad26.COV2.S trial arm provided the sample.

The V end was cut by 1 base, the J end by 2 bases, with 15 bases between. Germline V gene lookup returns CDR1 MNHNS and CDR2 SASEGT. This CDR3 region has 16 residues. The protocol was immunoSEQ multiplex PCR, while the TCRdb copy is restricted to in-frame clones and leaves out a portion. The sample records about 480,000 clones, around nine tenths being singletons. Treatment: about 20 received Ad26.COV2.S at low or high dose, single or two shots; several received placebo; per-sample allocation not given. Sampling occurred on day 63 after the first vaccine or placebo injection. Sample: peripheral blood, taken in a trial of Ad26.COV2.S vaccine versus placebo. This receptor was taken from a person between 18 and 65 years old who received the Ad26.COV2.S COVID-19 vaccine or a placebo. The rearrangement uses TRBV6-1 and TRBJ2-7; the D gene is possibly TRBD2 (6 bases). The CDR3 protein is CASSEVMAGYAYEQYF. In nucleotides, the CDR3 is TGTGCCAGCAGTGAAGTCATGGCGGGGTATGCCTACGAGCAGTACTTC.